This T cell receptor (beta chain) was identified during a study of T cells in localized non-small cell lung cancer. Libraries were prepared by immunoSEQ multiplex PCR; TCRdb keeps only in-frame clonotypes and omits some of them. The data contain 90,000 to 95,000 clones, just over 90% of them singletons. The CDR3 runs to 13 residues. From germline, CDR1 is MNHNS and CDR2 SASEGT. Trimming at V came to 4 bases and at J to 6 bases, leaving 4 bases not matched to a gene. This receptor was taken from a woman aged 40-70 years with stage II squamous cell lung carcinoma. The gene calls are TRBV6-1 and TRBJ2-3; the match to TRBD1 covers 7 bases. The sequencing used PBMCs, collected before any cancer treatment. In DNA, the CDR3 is TGTGCCAGCAGTGGACAGGGCTTGGATACGCAGTATTTT. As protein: CASSGQGLDTQYF.